This T cell receptor beta chain stems from a study of radiation and T cells in renal cell carcinoma. The time point: blood 4 weeks post-SBRT, at nephrectomy. Sample treatment: 15 Gy SBRT to primary tumor, nephrectomy 4 weeks later. Data came from immunoSEQ multiplex PCR; TCRdb stores just in-frame clones and leaves some out. Here the sample spans roughly 58,000 clones, roughly 80% being singletons. The V and J ends lost 3 bases and 3 bases respectively, with 15 bases between them. The germline CDR1 and CDR2 sequences are PRHDT and FYEKMQ (reference sequence). CDR3 length: 15 amino acids. The sequence came from a man in his fifties or sixties with renal cell carcinoma. The sequencing here drew on blood, taken from a patient whose treatment included radiotherapy and nephrectomy. The V and J genes are TRBV13 and TRBJ2-7; D may match TRBD1 or TRBD2 (6 bases each). CDR3 sequence reads: CASSFHVQGLYEQYF. CDR3 DNA: TGTGCCAGCAGCTTCCACGTACAGGGACTCTACGAGCAGTACTTC.